The T cell receptor (beta chain) described here comes from a study of Ad26.COV2.S vaccination and SARS-CoV-2 variants. Study in general: A participant enrolled in the COV1001 Ad26.COV2.S trial arm provided the sample.

V lost 5 bases and J lost 2; bases outside the gene matches: 7. The CDR3 is 15 residues long. Germline V gene data show CDR1 as SGHAT and CDR2 as FQNNGV. Whole-study findings and limits: The analyses of TCR breadth and depth may have understated the size of total T cell responses. Responses of spike-specific T cells (both CD8+ and CD4+) reportedly showed substantial breadth after vaccination.

Treatment indicated: roughly 18 received Ad26.COV2.S at low or high dose, single or two shots; five or six received placebo; per-sample allocation not given. Repertoires come from day 63 after the first vaccine or placebo injection. Expressing Wuhan-strain SARS-CoV-2 spike, an Ad26 vector served as the vaccine. With regard to this clone: The antigen is not known.

Sequencing used immunoSEQ multiplex PCR; TCRdb keeps in-frame clones, though not all of them. The sample comprises some 340,000 clones, 86% of which are singletons, and around 1.9% rests with the top ten. The sequence was collected from a person between 18 and 59 years old who received the Ad26.COV2.S COVID-19 vaccine or a placebo. The sample was peripheral blood, taken in a trial of Ad26.COV2.S vaccine versus placebo. The chain employs TRBV11-2 and TRBJ2-7; TRBD1 agrees at 9 bases. The CDR3 region has the DNA TGTGCCAGCAGCCCCGGGACAGGGACTACCTACGAGCAGTACTTC. It translates to CASSPGTGTTYEQYF. Looking up the rest from reference TRBV11-2 and TRBJ2-7 gives the full variable domain: EAGVAQSPRYKIIEKRQSVAFWCNPISGHATLYWYQQILGQGPKLLIQFQNNGVVDDSQLPKDRFSAERLKGVDSTLKIQPAKLEDSAVYLCASSPGTGTTYEQYFGPGTRLTVT.